What follows are 3 T cell receptor beta chains derived from one specimen sequenced in a study of blood T cell repertoires in COVID-19. This table comes from immunoSEQ multiplex PCR, and its TCRdb copy is limited to in-frame clones, with some not included. Here the sample spans 300,000 or so clones, about 90% being singletons. Sequenced material: peripheral blood. The receptors were gathered from a woman in her 40s who had recovered from COVID-19.

This chain uses TRBV5-1 with TRBJ2-5; TRBD2 matches at 7 bases. This CDR3 spans 13 amino acids. J lost 4 bases, V lost 0 bases, and 0 bases had no gene match. Germline CDR1 is SGHRS and CDR2 is YFSETQ. CDR3 coding DNA: TGCGCCAGCAGCTTGGGCGGGGGAGAGACCCAGTACTTC. It is translated as CASSLGGGETQYF.

The chain employs TRBV10-3 and TRBJ1-3; D remains unclear. V shed 3 bases and J shed 0 bases, with 12 bases lying between them. CDR3 length equals 16 residues. The V gene's germline CDR1 is ENHRY and CDR2 SYGVKD. As DNA, the CDR3 is TGTGCCATCAGTGATGCGGCAGTACCCTCTGGAAACACCATATATTTT. It is translated as CAISDAAVPSGNTIYF.

This clone occurred once. V gene TRBV4-1 combines with J gene TRBJ2-3, with 9 positions matching TRBD1. With 4 bases clipped from V and 4 bases from J, the junction kept 18 bases outside the gene matches. CDR3 length equals 19 residues. CDR1 and CDR2 (germline): MGHRA, YSYEKL. The CDR3 spells CASSLRYTAGTGSSDTQYF. For the CDR3, the DNA is TGCGCCAGCAGCCTGCGTTATACAGCCGGGACAGGGTCGTCAGATACGCAGTATTTT.